This TCR beta chain emerged from a study of metastatic and nonmetastatic thyroid tumors. Across the whole study: Repertoire data that came from the blood and tumor or nodule tissue of malignant and benign thyroid patients were compared.

Comments on this clone: Its antigen is currently unknown.

Whole-study results and caveats: The study reportedly found significantly higher TCR beta diversity in malignant thyroid tumors than benign nodules, in blood and tumor.

Germline assignment: CDR1 SGHRS and CDR2 YFSETQ. The V gene end was trimmed by 7 bases and the J gene end by 6 bases; junction bases not matched to a gene: 9. This CDR3 contains 13 residues. Thyroid surgery took place with no prior treatment in any patient. Per the authors' pipeline: A classifier for distant metastasis in papillary thyroid cancer was constructed using CDR3 differences observed across clinicopathological groups. TCRdb re-analyzed the PCR reads using MiXCR. The V and J calls come from TCRdb's annotation, not from the publication. This sample has 85,000 to 100,000 clones, with 12% found just once.

What was sequenced was blood. The V gene is TRBV5-1, the J gene TRBJ1-2, with 7 nucleotides matching TRBD1. The TCR comes from a female donor with papillary thyroid cancer or a benign thyroid nodule (not recorded which). Some clones in this sample may be carry-over from other donors' samples. The CDR3: CASGPGTAHGYTF. The CDR3 bases are TGCGCCAGCGGCCCTGGGACAGCGCATGGCTACACCTTC.